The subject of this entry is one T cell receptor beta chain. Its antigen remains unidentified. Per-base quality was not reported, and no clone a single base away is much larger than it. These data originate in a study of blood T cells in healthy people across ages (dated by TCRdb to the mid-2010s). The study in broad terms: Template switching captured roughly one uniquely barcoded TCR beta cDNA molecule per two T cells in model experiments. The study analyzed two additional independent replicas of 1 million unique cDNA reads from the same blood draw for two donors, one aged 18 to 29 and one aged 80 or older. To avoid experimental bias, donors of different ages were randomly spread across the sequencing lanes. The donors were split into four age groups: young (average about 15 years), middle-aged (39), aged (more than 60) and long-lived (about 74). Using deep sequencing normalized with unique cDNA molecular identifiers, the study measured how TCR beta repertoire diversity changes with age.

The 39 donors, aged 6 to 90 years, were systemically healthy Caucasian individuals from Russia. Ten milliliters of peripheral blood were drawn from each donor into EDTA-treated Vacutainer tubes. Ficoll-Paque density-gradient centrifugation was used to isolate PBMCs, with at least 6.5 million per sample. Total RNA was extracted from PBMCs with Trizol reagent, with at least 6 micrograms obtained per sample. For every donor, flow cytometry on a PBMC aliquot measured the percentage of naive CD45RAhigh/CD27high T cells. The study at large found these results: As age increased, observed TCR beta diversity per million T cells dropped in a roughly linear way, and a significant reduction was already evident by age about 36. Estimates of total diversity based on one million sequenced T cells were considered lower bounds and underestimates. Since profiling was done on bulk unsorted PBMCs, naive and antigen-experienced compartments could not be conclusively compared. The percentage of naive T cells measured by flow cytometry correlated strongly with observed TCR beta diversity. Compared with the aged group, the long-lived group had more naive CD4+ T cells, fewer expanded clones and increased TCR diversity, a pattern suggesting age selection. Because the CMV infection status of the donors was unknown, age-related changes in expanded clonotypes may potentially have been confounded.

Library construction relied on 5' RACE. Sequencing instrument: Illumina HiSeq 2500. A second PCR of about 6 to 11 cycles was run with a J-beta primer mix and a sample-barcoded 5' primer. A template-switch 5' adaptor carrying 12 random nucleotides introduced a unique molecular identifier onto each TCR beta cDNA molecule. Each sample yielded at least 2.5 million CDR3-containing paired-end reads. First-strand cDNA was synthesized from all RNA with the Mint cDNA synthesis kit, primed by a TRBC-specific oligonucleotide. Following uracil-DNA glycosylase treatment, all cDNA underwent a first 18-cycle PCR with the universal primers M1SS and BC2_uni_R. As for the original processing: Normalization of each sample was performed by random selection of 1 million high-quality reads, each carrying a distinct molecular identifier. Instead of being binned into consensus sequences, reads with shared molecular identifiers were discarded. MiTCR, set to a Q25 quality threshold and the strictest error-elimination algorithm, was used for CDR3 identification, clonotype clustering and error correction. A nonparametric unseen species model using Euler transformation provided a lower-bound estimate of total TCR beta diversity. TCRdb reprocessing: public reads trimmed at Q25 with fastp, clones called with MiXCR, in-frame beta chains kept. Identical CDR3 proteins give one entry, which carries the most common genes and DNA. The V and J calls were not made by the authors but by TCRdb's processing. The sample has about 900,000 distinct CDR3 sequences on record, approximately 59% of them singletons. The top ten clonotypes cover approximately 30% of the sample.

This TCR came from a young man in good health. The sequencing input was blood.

The sequenced DNA: TGTGCCAGCAGCGCCCCTCTAAACAAAAGGGGAGAGACCCAGTACTTC. This translates into CASSAPLNKRGETQYF. The chain uses TRBV9 and TRBJ2-5; a tentative D call is TRBD1 (5 bases match). The CDR3 spans 16 residues, from the cysteine through the phenylalanine. Only the CDR3 part of the read is kept: 48 bases, read in frame from the first base. Sequences SGDLS (CDR1) and YYNGEE (CDR2) are obtained from the germline V gene. V and J are truncated by 3 bases and 4 bases respectively, leaving an intervening sequence of 19 bases.